Shown below are 10 T cell receptor beta chains from a single sample sequenced in a study of T cells in Graves' hyperthyroidism and ophthalmopathy. Template material for amplifying TCR beta CDR3 regions consisted of RNA transcripts. Carried out on the TCR CDR3, a first-round RT-PCR used the HTBI primer set. TCRdb recomputed calls from the multiplex PCR reads with MiXCR, one row per CDR3 protein. The sample lists 350,000 to 450,000 distinct CDR3 sequences; about 15% were seen once. The material sequenced was blood. These receptor sequences come from a woman aged 60-75 years with Graves' hyperthyroidism.

This clonotype was recorded many times. The V call is TRBV27, the J call TRBJ1-5; 9 nucleotides match TRBD1. The length of the CDR3 is 15 residues. V trimming: 6 bases; J trimming: 0 bases; junction bases outside the gene matches: 3. The germline V gene encodes CDR1 MNHEY and CDR2 SMNVEV (reference sequence). The CDR3: CASSGQGRSNQPQHF. The DNA for the CDR3 is TGTGCCAGCAGCGGACAGGGGCGTAGCAATCAGCCCCAGCATTTT.

The chain uses TRBV7-9 and TRBJ1-5; no clear D. Per germline, CDR1 SEHNR and CDR2 FQNEAQ (reference sequence). CDR3 length equals 14 residues. The V end was cut by 4 bases, the J end by 4 bases, with 11 bases between. The CDR3: CASSSGLGNQPQHF. In nucleotides, the CDR3 is TGTGCCAGCAGCTCCGGACTGGGGAATCAGCCCCAGCATTTT.

At least ten counts were recorded for this clonotype. V gene TRBV6-1 combines with J gene TRBJ1-1; 7 bases map to TRBD1. This CDR3 comprises 14 residues. Germline CDR1 reads MNHNS; CDR2 reads SASEGT. The J segment lost 0 bases and the V segment lost 6 bases, leaving 4 bases of the junction unmatched. CDR3 loop: CASSFQGVNTEAFF. The CDR3 DNA reads TGTGCCAGCAGCTTCCAGGGGGTGAACACTGAAGCTTTCTTT.

This clonotype has ten or more counts. Just one base apart from a much larger clone, this may be a read error. V and J are TRBV13 and TRBJ2-7; TRBD2 aligns across 10 bases. Germline-derived CDR1 and CDR2 are PRHDT and FYEKMQ (reference sequence). The CDR3 runs to 16 residues. CDR3 in amino acids: CTSSLGLAAYSYEQYF. In DNA form, the CDR3 reads TGTACCAGCAGCTTAGGACTAGCGGCCTACTCCTACGAGCAGTACTTC.

This clonotype occurred many times. This chain links TRBV6-2 or TRBV6-3 with TRBJ1-6; D is unresolved. CDR1 and CDR2 from the germline V gene are MNHEY and SVGEGT. V was cut by 6 bases and J by 0 bases, with 6 bases left in between. This CDR3 contains 14 residues. Here the CDR3 DNA reads TGTGCCAGCAGCCAACACTCCTATAATTCACCCCTCCACTTT. Translated, it gives CASSQHSYNSPLHF.

As to this clonotype: A clone one base away is much larger, so this may be a read error. The gene calls are TRBV18 and TRBJ1-4; a weak D match, TRBD1 (5 bases). Germline assignment: CDR1 KGHSH and CDR2 LQKENI. This CDR3 contains 15 residues. The DNA for the CDR3 is TGTGCCAGCTCACCTTCTAAAGACAGTCATGAAAAACTGGTTTTT. Translating it yields CASSPSKDSHEKLVF.

Note on this clonotype: A much larger clone sits a single nucleotide away, making a read error possible. The CDR3 sequence is CASSSAQGGSQPQHF. Here the CDR3 DNA reads TGTGCCAGCAGTTCGGCCCAGGGCGGGAGTCAGCCCCAGCATTTT. The chain joins TRBV6-2 or TRBV6-3 to TRBJ1-5, with D possibly TRBD1 on 5 matching bases. CDR3 length: 15 residues. Germline-derived CDR1 and CDR2 are MNHEY and SVGEGT. V was shortened by 4 bases and J by 6 bases, with 16 bases between the two germline ends.

The chain links TRBV6-5 to TRBJ1-1; D not certain. Trimming left V 0 bases short and J 2 bases short, with 10 bases between. CDR3 length: 15 amino acids. Per germline, CDR1 MNHEY and CDR2 SVGAGI. The CDR3 region has the DNA TGTGCCAGCAGTTACTCGTCGACGGGAAACACTGAAGCTTTCTTT. This translates into CASSYSSTGNTEAFF.

The genes are TRBV30 and TRBJ2-1, with 8 bases matching TRBD2. The CDR3 contains 14 residues. Germline trimming cut 5 bases from V and 0 bases from J; bases unmatched to any gene: 3. Germline CDR1 GTSNPN, CDR2 SVGIG (reference sequence). CDR3 sequence reads: CAWVAGSSYNEQFF. DNA for the CDR3: TGTGCCTGGGTAGCGGGGAGCTCCTACAATGAGCAGTTCTTC.

This clonotype was found many times. This sequence joins TRBV3-1 and TRBJ2-5; the D is unclear. V lost 0 bases and J 4 bases, leaving 21 bases between the germline ends. Looked up from germline, CDR1 is LGHDT and CDR2 is YNNKEL (reference sequence). The CDR3 contains 18 residues. The CDR3, as DNA: TGTGCCAGCAGCCAAGATCCGTGGCGTAGGGTACCTCGAGAGACCCAGTACTTC. Its protein is CASSQDPWRRVPRETQYF.